These T cell receptor beta chains were read from a single sample in a study of cytomegalovirus exposure and HLA in healthy donors. TCRdb's copy holds only in-frame clones and misses some; the assay was immunoSEQ multiplex PCR. The top ten hold 1% to 1.5% of the sample, which has about 190,000 clones, around 87% seen once. The sample taken for sequencing was PBMCs. These receptors originate from a man aged 30-40 years in good health and CMV-seronegative. CDR3s include the opening cysteine and the closing phenylalanine or tryptophan. Fields, in order: J gene, clone size, D gene, V gene, CDR3 protein, CDR3 DNA. D genes are given only for firm matches. Clone size is stated in some rows and not others, as once, few, many or a class when expanded.

j_gene: TRBJ2-7
abundance: NA
d_gene: NA
v_gene: TRBV5-1
CDR3aa: CASREDSDQLGQYF
CDR3nt: TGCGCCAGCAGGGAGGACAGCGATCAACTGGGGCAGTACTTC

j_gene: TRBJ2-3
abundance: NA
d_gene: NA
v_gene: TRBV7-2
CDR3aa: CASSLVRASTDTQYF
CDR3nt: TGTGCCAGCAGCTTAGTGCGGGCTAGCACAGATACGCAGTATTTT

j_gene: TRBJ2-3
abundance: NA
d_gene: TRBD2
v_gene: TRBV7-9
CDR3aa: CSSSFSGGAWRDTQYF
CDR3nt: TGTTCCAGCAGTTTTAGCGGGGGGGCCTGGAGAGATACGCAGTATTTT

j_gene: TRBJ2-3
abundance: NA
d_gene: TRBD2
v_gene: TRBV5-1
CDR3aa: CASSLVGGGNTDTQYF
CDR3nt: TGCGCCAGCAGCTTGGTCGGCGGGGGAAACACAGATACGCAGTATTTT

j_gene: TRBJ2-3
abundance: NA
d_gene: TRBD2
v_gene: TRBV7-2
CDR3aa: CASSSGLAGTQYF
CDR3nt: TGTGCCAGCAGCTCCGGACTAGCGGGAACGCAGTATTTT

j_gene: TRBJ2-1
abundance: NA
d_gene: TRBD2
v_gene: TRBV11-2
CDR3aa: CASSFPTREGGPYNEQFF
CDR3nt: TGTGCCAGCAGCTTTCCCACCCGAGAGGGAGGGCCCTACAATGAGCAGTTCTTC

j_gene: TRBJ2-5
abundance: NA
d_gene: NA
v_gene: TRBV5-4
CDR3aa: CASSFRETQYF
CDR3nt: TGTGCCAGCAGCTTTCGAGAGACCCAGTACTTC

j_gene: TRBJ1-2
abundance: NA
d_gene: TRBD1
v_gene: TRBV6-1
CDR3aa: CASRGDRYGYTF
CDR3nt: TGTGCCAGCAGGGGGGACAGGTATGGCTACACCTTC

j_gene: TRBJ1-6
abundance: NA
d_gene: TRBD1
v_gene: TRBV5-1
CDR3aa: CASSVGQGNSPLHF
CDR3nt: TGCGCCAGCAGCGTGGGACAGGGGAATTCACCCCTCCACTTT

j_gene: TRBJ1-3
abundance: NA
d_gene: TRBD1
v_gene: TRBV27
CDR3aa: CASSSRRWTGNSGNTIYF
CDR3nt: TGTGCCAGCAGTTCCAGGCGGTGGACAGGAAACTCTGGAAACACCATATATTTT

j_gene: TRBJ1-2
abundance: NA
d_gene: NA
v_gene: TRBV14
CDR3aa: CASSQDGRGNDGYTF
CDR3nt: TGTGCCAGCAGCCAGGATGGTAGGGGGAATGATGGCTACACCTTC

j_gene: TRBJ1-1
abundance: NA
d_gene: NA
v_gene: TRBV19
CDR3aa: CASRGAFLSMNTEAFF
CDR3nt: TGTGCCAGTAGAGGGGCCTTTCTTTCCATGAACACTGAAGCTTTCTTT

j_gene: TRBJ1-6
abundance: NA
d_gene: NA
v_gene: TRBV18
CDR3aa: CASSPLDSNNSPLHF
CDR3nt: TGTGCCAGCTCACCGTTGGACAGTAATAATTCACCCCTCCACTTT

j_gene: TRBJ2-2
abundance: NA
d_gene: TRBD1
v_gene: TRBV5-4
CDR3aa: CASSFPSPGQGTTGELFF
CDR3nt: TGTGCCAGCAGCTTTCCGAGTCCGGGACAGGGCACCACCGGGGAGCTGTTTTTT

j_gene: TRBJ1-1
abundance: few
d_gene: TRBD1
v_gene: TRBV11-2
CDR3aa: CASSLNRGVNTEAFF
CDR3nt: TGTGCCAGCAGCCTTAACAGGGGCGTGAACACTGAAGCTTTCTTT